The table lists the clone carrying this TCR beta chain with a few counts. The data belong to a study of cytomegalovirus exposure and HLA in healthy donors. The germline V gene has CDR1 MNHNS and CDR2 SASEGT. V lost 6 bases, J lost 7 bases, and 19 bases lay in between. CDR3 length: 16 amino acids. The PCR made use of 60 Vbeta and 13 Jbeta primers. Sequencing was performed with immunoSEQ multiplex PCR; in TCRdb, only in-frame clones are kept and a portion is missing. The top ten hold about 1.3% of the sample, which has about 160,000 clones, about 80% seen once. The clonotype originates from a man aged 30 to 39 in good health and CMV-seronegative. The chain carries TRBV6-1 and TRBJ1-6, with D perhaps matching TRBD1 (6 bases). The specimen was PBMCs. This CDR3 is CASREPDTGLNSPLHF. As DNA, the CDR3 is TGTGCCAGCAGAGAACCCGACACAGGGTTAAATTCACCCCTCCACTTT.